The rows below give T cell receptor beta chains drawn from one sample of a study of blood T cell repertoires in COVID-19. Produced via immunoSEQ multiplex PCR; TCRdb's table is partial and in-frame only. This table has around 100,000 clones, roughly nine tenths appearing once. The sequencing input was peripheral blood. The receptors here all came from a human donor in a cohort sampled during active COVID-19. The CDR3 runs from the conserved cysteine through the conserved F or W. The D gene is left open where the match is weak. Size is omitted from some rows. Given values are once, few, many or a class for expanded clones.

V gene	clone size	J gene	D gene	CDR3 length	CDR3 protein	CDR3 DNA
TRBV7-9	-	TRBJ1-1	-	14	CASSFRDFYTEAFF	TGTGCCAGCAGCTTCCGGGACTTCTACACTGAAGCTTTCTTT
TRBV10-3	-	TRBJ2-1	-	15	CAISAGDFSYNEQFF	TGTGCCATCAGTGCTGGGGACTTCTCCTACAATGAGCAGTTCTTC
TRBV11-1	-	TRBJ1-6	-	14	CASSLDRTNSPLHF	TGTGCCAGCAGCTTAGACAGGACTAATTCACCCCTCCACTTT
TRBV11-2	once	TRBJ2-7	TRBD2	14	CASSLSSGEYEQYF	TGTGCCAGCAGCTTATCTAGCGGGGAATACGAGCAGTACTTC
TRBV11-1	once	TRBJ2-7	-	14	CASSFQGPAYEQYF	TGTGCCAGCAGCTTCCAGGGGCCAGCCTACGAGCAGTACTTC
TRBV30	-	TRBJ2-7	-	12	CAWSGQFYEQYF	TGTGCCTGGAGTGGACAGTTCTACGAGCAGTACTTC
TRBV2	-	TRBJ1-3	-	16	CASTPIRGWNGNTIYF	TGTGCCAGCACCCCTATTAGGGGTTGGAATGGAAACACCATATATTTT
TRBV5-1	-	TRBJ2-5	-	14	CASSLESRDETQYF	TGCGCCAGCAGCTTGGAGAGCAGGGATGAGACCCAGTACTTC
TRBV5-4	-	TRBJ2-7	TRBD2	15	CASSLAYGREYEQYF	TGTGCCAGCAGCTTGGCCTACGGGAGGGAATACGAGCAGTACTTC
TRBV13	-	TRBJ1-5	TRBD1	16	CASSLNQGASGQPQHF	TGTGCCAGCAGCTTAAATCAGGGGGCGAGTGGACAGCCCCAGCATTTT
TRBV5-1	-	TRBJ2-7	TRBD2	15	CASSSGGGATYEQYF	TGCGCCAGCAGCTCCGGCGGGGGGGCAACCTACGAGCAGTACTTC
TRBV6-5	-	TRBJ1-4	TRBD1	14	CASKHPWDSQKLFF	TGTGCCAGCAAACACCCTTGGGACAGCCAAAAACTGTTTTTT
TRBV25-1	few	TRBJ1-2	-	12	CASRGAVSGYTF	TGTGCCAGCAGGGGGGCGGTGAGTGGCTACACCTTC
TRBV25-1	-	TRBJ2-6	-	17	CASSDPLGGSGANVLTF	TGTGCCAGCAGTGACCCGCTGGGGGGATCTGGGGCCAACGTCCTGACTTTC
TRBV28	-	TRBJ1-2	-	16	CASSRSSERPTHGYTF	TGTGCCAGCAGTAGGTCATCGGAGAGGCCCACGCATGGCTACACCTTC
TRBV29-1	-	TRBJ2-5	TRBD1	12	CSVVGTGETQYF	TGCAGCGTTGTCGGGACAGGGGAGACCCAGTACTTC
TRBV7-2	-	TRBJ2-1	TRBD1	15	CASSPDRGGYNEQFF	TGTGCCAGCAGCCCGGACAGGGGTGGCTACAATGAGCAGTTCTTC
TRBV6-5	-	TRBJ2-7	TRBD1	15	CASSDGTGASYEQYF	TGTGCCAGCAGCGACGGGACAGGGGCCTCCTACGAGCAGTACTTC
TRBV27	-	TRBJ1-1	-	12	CASRRGNTEAFF	TGTGCCAGCAGGCGGGGGAACACTGAAGCTTTCTTT
TRBV2	-	TRBJ1-4	TRBD1	15	CASRRGGQAHEKLFF	TGTGCCAGCAGGAGGGGTGGACAGGCTCATGAAAAACTGTTTTTT
TRBV3-1/TRBV3-2	-	TRBJ2-3	TRBD2	16	CASSQVGGRNTDTQYF	TGTGCCAGCAGCCAAGTGGGCGGGAGGAACACAGATACGCAGTATTTT
TRBV30	once	TRBJ2-5	TRBD1	13	CAWRKGAGETQYF	TGTGCCTGGAGAAAGGGGGCGGGTGAGACCCAGTACTTC
TRBV12-3/TRBV12-4	once	TRBJ1-4	-	13	CASSSTGRNELFF	TGTGCCAGCAGTTCGACAGGAAGAAACGAACTGTTTTTT
TRBV19	-	TRBJ1-5	-	15	CASTPSGGPNQPQHF	TGTGCCAGTACCCCTAGCGGGGGACCCAATCAGCCCCAGCATTTT
TRBV15	-	TRBJ1-1	-	14	CATSREVRNTEAFF	TGTGCCACCAGCAGAGAAGTCAGGAACACTGAAGCTTTCTTT
TRBV15	-	TRBJ1-1	-	13	CATSRPRGAEAFF	TGTGCCACCAGCAGACCCCGGGGAGCTGAAGCTTTCTTT
TRBV6-5	-	TRBJ1-2	TRBD1	14	CASSSTGDYYGYTF	TGTGCCAGCAGCTCTACAGGGGACTACTATGGCTACACCTTC
TRBV3-1/TRBV3-2	-	TRBJ2-1	-	13	CASSQQFLNEQFF	TGTGCCAGCAGCCAACAATTTTTGAATGAGCAGTTCTTC
TRBV5-1	-	TRBJ2-3	TRBD2	16	CASSLWASGGTDTQYF	TGCGCCAGCAGCTTGTGGGCTAGCGGGGGTACAGATACGCAGTATTTT
TRBV9	-	TRBJ2-3	TRBD1	15	CASSVSGQGTDTQYF	TGTGCCAGCAGCGTATCCGGACAGGGAACAGATACGCAGTATTTT
TRBV6-5	-	TRBJ2-1	TRBD1	16	CASSYRRDRTYNEQFF	TGTGCCAGCAGTTACAGGCGGGACAGGACCTACAATGAGCAGTTCTTC
TRBV19	-	TRBJ2-3	-	12	CASSGFVDTQYF	TGTGCCAGTAGCGGTTTTGTAGATACGCAGTATTTT
TRBV4-2	many	TRBJ2-7	-	10	CAPRGNEQYF	TGTGCCCCCCGGGGGAACGAGCAGTACTTC
TRBV5-5	-	TRBJ1-2	-	15	CASSPIPGTNYGYTF	TGTGCCAGCAGCCCGATTCCAGGGACTAACTATGGCTACACCTTC
TRBV9	few	TRBJ1-1	-	14	CASSEDGVQLEAFF	TGTGCCAGCAGCGAGGACGGGGTCCAGCTTGAAGCTTTCTTT
TRBV11-2	-	TRBJ2-7	-	13	CASSAGTNYEQYF	TGTGCCAGCAGCGCCGGGACAAATTACGAGCAGTACTTC
TRBV7-9	-	TRBJ2-3	TRBD2	18	CASSSWTSGDESTDTQYF	TGTGCCAGCAGCTCATGGACTAGCGGGGACGAAAGCACAGATACGCAGTATTTT
TRBV6-5	-	TRBJ1-1	-	13	CASLIPGNTEAFF	TGTGCCAGCTTAATACCGGGGAACACTGAAGCTTTCTTT
TRBV7-3	-	TRBJ2-1	TRBD1	14	CASSQTRDSDEQFF	TGTGCCAGCAGCCAAACCCGGGACAGCGATGAGCAGTTCTTC
TRBV19	-	TRBJ2-3	-	14	CASRRRADTDTQYF	TGTGCCTCGAGGAGGAGGGCCGACACAGATACGCAGTATTTT
TRBV27	-	TRBJ1-4	-	16	CASSLSRTGRGEKLFF	TGTGCCAGCAGTTTATCGAGAACAGGGAGAGGAGAAAAACTGTTTTTT
TRBV3-1/TRBV3-2	-	TRBJ2-5	TRBD2	16	CASSQPPLAGEETQYF	TGTGCCAGCAGCCAACCACCTCTAGCGGGAGAAGAGACCCAGTACTTC
TRBV19	-	TRBJ2-7	-	14	CASSKLAYSYEQYF	TGTGCCAGTAGTAAGCTAGCGTACTCCTACGAGCAGTACTTC
TRBV5-4	-	TRBJ2-7	TRBD1	14	CASSINRGLYEQYF	TGTGCCAGCAGCATCAACAGGGGGCTCTACGAGCAGTACTTC
TRBV7-9	once	TRBJ2-1	-	13	CASGWTAYNEQFF	TGTGCCAGCGGCTGGACAGCCTACAATGAGCAGTTCTTC
TRBV2	-	TRBJ2-1	TRBD2	15	CASSTEASGYNEQFF	TGTGCCAGCAGCACCGAGGCTAGCGGGTACAATGAGCAGTTCTTC
TRBV7-2	-	TRBJ1-5	-	17	CASSPILSRRENQPQHF	TGTGCCAGCAGCCCGATTTTGAGTAGGCGGGAAAATCAGCCCCAGCATTTT
TRBV6-5	-	TRBJ2-5	-	15	CASSYSSAGPETQYF	TGTGCCAGCAGTTACTCGAGTGCGGGTCCGGAGACCCAGTACTTC